Presented here are 20 T cell receptor beta chains from one specimen sequenced in a study of CD8 T cells in ankylosing spondylitis. Using its own MiXCR run on the 5' RACE reads, TCRdb lists one record per CDR3 protein. Among 700,000 or so distinct CDR3 sequences listed, over 15% were seen once. Findings and caveats of the study: Seemingly characteristic of ankylosing spondylitis blood was a TCR beta motif consisting of roughly 8 highly homologous variants.

The antigens these receptors bind are not known. The sequenced sample consisted of blood, either unsorted or a sorted T cell fraction (not recorded which). These receptors came from a male donor with ankylosing spondylitis.

V gene TRBV20-1 combines with J gene TRBJ2-7; a possible D gene is TRBD2 (5 bases). The CDR3 sequence is 13 residues long. The V gene lost 3 bases and the J gene lost 4 bases, with 13 bases spanning the gap. Germline V lookup: CDR1 DFQATT, CDR2 SNEGSKA (reference sequence). This CDR3 is CSARRASTYEQYF. The CDR3 nucleotides are TGCAGTGCTAGGCGGGCTAGTACTTACGAGCAGTACTTC.

About this clonotype: Since the CDR3 does not end with the conserved phenylalanine or tryptophan, this likely comes from a read error. The rearrangement links TRBV15 to TRBJ1-5, with D maybe TRBD1 (5 bases). CDR1 is LNHNV, CDR2 YYDKDF, per germline (reference sequence). The CDR3 has 17 amino acids. The germline V and J ends were trimmed by 0 bases and 2 bases, with 14 bases remaining between them. In DNA form, the CDR3 reads TGTGCCACCAGCAGAGATAGGAGTCGGGGGGGCAATCAGCCCCAGCATTCT. This sequence encodes CATSRDRSRGGNQPQHS.

This chain uses TRBV5-6 with TRBJ2-7; 11 bases fit TRBD2. V shed 7 bases, J shed 4 bases, and the junction held 13 bases outside the gene matches. This CDR3 is 16 amino acids long. The germline CDR1 and CDR2 sequences are SGHDT and YYEEEE. CDR3 loop: CASSPGPTSGMYEQYF. In DNA form, the CDR3 reads TGTGCCAGCTCGCCGGGGCCGACTAGCGGGATGTACGAGCAGTACTTC.

Notes on this clonotype: A much more abundant neighbour one base away suggests this may be a read error. The V gene is TRBV5-6, the J gene TRBJ1-1, with 8 bases lining up with TRBD1. Germline V gene sequence: CDR1 SGHDT, CDR2 YYEEEE. The V and J ends lost 4 bases and 2 bases, in that order; junction bases with no gene match: 4. This CDR3 region has 14 residues. The CDR3 DNA follows: TGTGCCAGCAGCCGGACAGGGTTCAACACTGAAGCTTTCTTT. It is translated as CASSRTGFNTEAFF.

This clonotype was counted a few times. This chain uses TRBV10-3 with TRBJ1-1; D ambiguous. The V end was cut by 3 bases, the J end by 4 bases, with 9 bases between. This CDR3 contains 13 residues. Germline V CDR1 and CDR2: ENHRY, SYGVKD. CDR3 bases: TGTGCCATCAGTGAAACCTGGGGCACTGAAGCTTTCTTT. Translating it yields CAISETWGTEAFF.

The chain links TRBV6-2 or TRBV6-3 to TRBJ2-1; D is possibly TRBD1 (5 bases). Germline CDR1 reads MNHEY; CDR2 reads SVGEGT. The CDR3 runs 17 residues. V was trimmed by 6 bases and J by 9 bases, leaving 27 bases between them. CDR3 amino acids: CASSWGSLGVSNIEQFF. For the CDR3, the DNA is TGTGCCAGCAGCTGGGGCAGCCTAGGAGTTTCGAATATTGAGCAGTTCTTC.

In its sample, this clonotype was seen a few times. The V gene is TRBV7-2, the J gene TRBJ1-1; maybe TRBD1 (5 bases). The germline V gene encodes CDR1 SGHTA and CDR2 FQGNSA. The CDR3 length is 12 residues. Trimming left V 0 bases short and J 12 bases short, with 11 bases between. CDR3 sequence: CASSLAGGPSFF. CDR3 coding DNA: TGTGCCAGCAGCTTAGCGGGGGGACCCTCTTTCTTT.

The chain joins TRBV6-1 to TRBJ1-1; a weak D match, TRBD1 (5 bases). Germline V lookup: CDR1 MNHNS, CDR2 SASEGT. With 7 bases removed from V and 5 bases from J, the gap between germline ends came to 20 bases. The CDR3 totals 15 residues. The CDR3 is CASIQGGRERTEAFF. CDR3 nucleotides: TGTGCCAGCATTCAGGGAGGAAGGGAAAGAACTGAAGCTTTCTTT.

Only a few counts were recorded for this clonotype. The chain has TRBV7-8 and TRBJ1-5; a weak D match, TRBD1 (5 bases). The V end lost 4 bases, the J end lost 3 bases, and 19 bases lay between the germline ends. The V gene's germline CDR1 is SGHVS and CDR2 FQNEAQ. The CDR3 sequence is 17 residues long. This chain's CDR3 is CASSYERTGGDNQPQHF. The CDR3 bases are TGTGCCAGCAGCTACGAACGGACGGGGGGGGACAATCAGCCCCAGCATTTT. Together with reference TRBV7-8 and TRBJ1-5, the CDR3 gives the full variable domain: GAGVSQSPRYKVAKRGQDVALRCDPISGHVSLFWYQQALGQGPEFLTYFQNEAQLDKSGLPSDRFFAERPEGSVSTLKIQRTQQEDSAVYLCASSYERTGGDNQPQHFGDGTRLSIL.

The CDR3: CASGQRTEAFF. For the CDR3, the DNA is TGTGCCAGTGGGCAAAGGACTGAAGCTTTCTTT. The chain carries TRBV12-3 or TRBV12-4 and TRBJ1-1; no clear D. The CDR3 runs to 11 residues. Trimming took 9 bases from V and 5 from J, leaving 10 bases between them.

This chain uses TRBV6-1 with TRBJ1-2; D perhaps matches TRBD1 (5 bases). Trimming left V 5 bases short and J 3 bases short, with 10 bases between. Germline V gene sequence: CDR1 MNHNS, CDR2 SASEGT. This CDR3 contains 13 residues. The CDR3 DNA is TGTGCCAGCAGTCGCAGGGACGACTATGGCTACACCTTC. The encoded protein is CASSRRDDYGYTF.

This clonotype came up a few times. The chain employs TRBV18 and TRBJ2-3; 8 bases agree with TRBD1. The length of the CDR3 is 15 residues. In germline, CDR1 is KGHSH, CDR2 LQKENI. The ends lost 6 bases at V and 2 bases at J; junction bases unmatched: 7. The CDR3 loop reads CASSSGQAYTDTQYF. CDR3 sequence (DNA): TGTGCCAGCTCTTCGGGACAGGCGTACACAGATACGCAGTATTTT.

This chain connects TRBV29-1 to TRBJ1-2; 8 bases map to TRBD1. Germline CDR1 and CDR2: SQVTM and ANQGSEA. This CDR3 contains 13 residues. With V trimmed by 6 bases and J by 4 bases, 7 bases remained unmatched. CDR3 residues: CSVTGQAIYGYTF. In DNA form, the CDR3 reads TGCAGCGTGACGGGACAGGCAATCTATGGCTACACCTTC.

V is TRBV7-3 and J is TRBJ2-7, with 8 bases identical to TRBD2. Germline CDR1 reads SGHTA; CDR2 reads FQGTGA. V gave up 2 bases and J gave up 0 bases; unmatched junction bases: 3. The CDR3 covers 15 residues. CDR3 nucleotide sequence: TGTGCCAGCAGCTTACGCGGGGGGCTCTCCTACGAGCAGTACTTC. This translates into CASSLRGGLSYEQYF.

This clonotype was detected only once. The CDR3 nucleotides read TGTGCCAGCAGCCAAGGGGGTAGCGGGAGGGCCCCCTACGAGCAGTACTTC. Protein sequence: CASSQGGSGRAPYEQYF. The V gene is TRBV3-1, the J gene TRBJ2-7; 11 nucleotides line up with TRBD2. The CDR3 consists of 17 residues. Germline CDR1 reads LGHDT; CDR2 reads YNNKEL (reference sequence). The ends lost 1 base at V and 2 bases at J; junction bases unmatched: 7.

There are a few counts of this clonotype. This chain uses TRBV12-3 or TRBV12-4 with TRBJ2-7; 12 nucleotides line up with TRBD2. CDR3 length equals 15 residues. With V trimmed by 6 bases and J by 2 bases, 5 bases remained unmatched. The CDR3 sequence is CASSPRLAGAYEQYF. CDR3 nucleotides: TGTGCCAGCAGCCCCCGACTAGCGGGAGCCTACGAGCAGTACTTC.

The chain joins TRBV12-3 or TRBV12-4 to TRBJ2-2, with TRBD2 identical over 8 bases. V was pared by 5 bases and J by 5 bases, with 7 bases of the junction left unmatched. The CDR3 extends over 15 amino acids. In DNA, the CDR3 is TGTGCCAGCAGTCTTAGCGGGACTCAAACCGGGGAGCTGTTTTTT. Protein product: CASSLSGTQTGELFF.

This chain joins TRBV5-1 and TRBJ2-1; TRBD2 matches 7 bases. The CDR3 covers 15 residues. J was trimmed by 4 bases and V by 3 bases; bases with no gene match: 7. The V gene's germline CDR1 is SGHRS and CDR2 YFSETQ. CDR3 sequence (DNA): TGCGCCAGCAGCTCCAACGGGAGGCCTTACAATGAGCAGTTCTTC. Translation gives CASSSNGRPYNEQFF.

This clonotype has just a few counts. V is TRBV20-1 and J is TRBJ2-2, with no clear D. The CDR3 runs to 15 residues. V lost 1 base and J 0 bases, leaving 9 bases between the germline ends. The germline gives CDR1 DFQATT, CDR2 SNEGSKA (reference sequence). The CDR3 region has the DNA TGCAGTGCTAGAGGAGTCCTAACGAACACCGGGGAGCTGTTTTTT. It encodes CSARGVLTNTGELFF.

This clonotype has only a few counts. The chain joins TRBV5-1 to TRBJ2-7; D is unclear. The CDR3 length is 13 residues. Germline assignment: CDR1 SGHRS and CDR2 YFSETQ. Trimming stripped 5 bases from V and 2 bases from J, with 11 bases between. The CDR3 coding sequence is TGCGCCAGCAGATCGGCTGCCACCTACGAGCAGTACTTC. Translated, it gives CASRSAATYEQYF.